Sequencing of this T cell receptor (beta chain) was carried out in a study of blood T cells in healthy people across ages. Looking at the study overall: The template switching approach captured approximately one barcoded beta molecule for every two T cells.

Together with a sample-barcoded 5' primer, a J-beta primer mix was included in a second PCR lasting about 6 to 12 cycles. Each cDNA molecule, via a template-switch adaptor with 12 random nucleotides, was tagged. TCRdb processed the 5' RACE reads anew with MiXCR; each CDR3 protein has one entry. The profile shows roughly 1.9 million distinct CDR3 sequences, roughly two fifths of them singletons. The ends were cut back, 5 bases at V and 6 bases at J, with 16 bases in the middle. The CDR3 totals 14 residues. Each donor's blood draw was roughly 10 milliliters of peripheral blood. The authors extracted at least 5.5 micrograms of total RNA per sample.

Sequencing was carried out using blood. This chain connects TRBV12-3 or TRBV12-4 to TRBJ1-2; the D is unclear. The sequence came from a human donor in good health. In DNA, the CDR3 is TGTGCCAGCAGTACCCGGGAGGGCGGGCATGGCTACACCTTC. Protein: CASSTREGGHGYTF.